The present T cell receptor (beta chain) was sequenced within a study of blood T cell repertoires in COVID-19. Study summary: The United States, Italy and Spain were the sources of the acute and convalescent COVID-19 samples. Sources were T cells, B-cell-depleted T cells, or PBMCs; the material itself was cDNA or gDNA.

There are 16 residues in the CDR3. Trimming cost V 0 bases and J 4 bases; bases outside gene matches: 8. Germline V CDR1 and CDR2: MGHRA, YSYEKL. In the study's own analysis: Amplification of reference gene primers was used by the study to estimate nucleated cell counts. Libraries were prepared by immunoSEQ multiplex PCR; TCRdb keeps only in-frame clonotypes and omits some of them. V and J calls and clone size are copied from that table; D and trimming were computed from the DNA. The sample includes 95,000 to 110,000 clones, roughly 90% of them seen just once. The sequenced sample consisted of peripheral blood. The V call is TRBV4-1, the J call TRBJ1-1; 7 nucleotides line up with TRBD1. The receptor comes from a human donor in a cohort sampled during active COVID-19. The CDR3, as DNA: TGCGCCAGCAGCCAAGATCGAGGCAGACAGGGCACTGAAGCTTTCTTT. This translates into CASSQDRGRQGTEAFF.